This TCR beta chain was profiled in a study of blood T cell repertoires in COVID-19. Study-level information: There were acute and convalescent COVID-19 samples, and they came from the United States, Italy and Spain.

In the original workflow: Researchers report that nucleated cell counts were estimated from reference gene primer amplification. Assay used: immunoSEQ multiplex PCR; TCRdb lists only in-frame clones, some missing. From that table come the V and J calls and clone size; the DNA was used to work out D and trimming. The sample shows about 140,000 clones, roughly 90% of them seen only once. Trimming took 3 bases from V and 3 from J, leaving 18 bases between them. The CDR3 sequence is 16 residues long. The germline CDR1 and CDR2 sequences are MNHEY and SVGAGI. The sample comprised peripheral blood. The sequence came from a man aged 45-65 years with active or convalescent COVID-19. V usage is TRBV6-5 and J usage is TRBJ2-7; D may be TRBD1 (6 bases). The CDR3 spells CASSYNLQGAGYEQYF. The CDR3 coding sequence is TGTGCCAGCAGTTATAACTTACAGGGCGCGGGCTACGAGCAGTACTTC.